The rows below give T cell receptor beta chains drawn from one sample of a study of cytomegalovirus exposure and HLA in healthy donors. Here immunoSEQ multiplex PCR was the method, and the copy in TCRdb shows in-frame clones only, minus some. The sample shows about 170,000 clones, 89% of them seen only once. Sequenced input: PBMCs. The receptors originated from a woman aged 18-29 years in good health and CMV-seropositive. The conserved cysteine and the conserved F or W are not part of the CDR3 here. Each record gives: V gene, J gene, clone size, CDR3 protein. A clone size is listed for some rows: how often the clone was seen (once, few, many), or a class if it is expanded.

>TRBV27|TRBJ2-4|-
ASRNSGLAGNIQY
>TRBV28|TRBJ2-6|-
ASSLSGPGANVLT
>TRBV12-5|TRBJ2-7|many
ASGLVRGLAGSYEQY
>TRBV10-3|TRBJ2-7|-
AISESSVLNEQY
>TRBV5-6|TRBJ2-1|-
ASSLRNEQF
>TRBV27|TRBJ2-1|-
ASGTIAGGRHEQF
>TRBV7-2|TRBJ2-6|-
ASSGTLAGANVLT
>TRBV25-1|TRBJ2-1|-
ASSEAGAYNEQF
>TRBV10-2|TRBJ2-3|-
ASRERVTDTQY
>TRBV19|TRBJ1-4|-
ASRSGTLNEKLF
>TRBV7-2|TRBJ1-2|-
ASSLVWGGVTNYGYT